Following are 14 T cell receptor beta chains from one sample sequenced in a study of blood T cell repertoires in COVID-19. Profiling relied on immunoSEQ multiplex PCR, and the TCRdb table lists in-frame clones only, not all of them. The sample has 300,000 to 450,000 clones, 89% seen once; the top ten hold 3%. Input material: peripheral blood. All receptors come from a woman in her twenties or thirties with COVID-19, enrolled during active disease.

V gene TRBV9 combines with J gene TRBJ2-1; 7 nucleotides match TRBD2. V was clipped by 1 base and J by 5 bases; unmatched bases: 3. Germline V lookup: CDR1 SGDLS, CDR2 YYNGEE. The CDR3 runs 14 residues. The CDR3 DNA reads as TGTGCCAGCAGCGTACCTAGCGGAAACAATGAGCAGTTCTTC. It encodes CASSVPSGNNEQFF.

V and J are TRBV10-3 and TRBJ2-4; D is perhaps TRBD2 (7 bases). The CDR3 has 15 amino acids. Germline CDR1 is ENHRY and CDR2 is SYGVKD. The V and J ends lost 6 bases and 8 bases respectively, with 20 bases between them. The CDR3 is CAISPTGGRGDIQYF. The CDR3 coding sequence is TGTGCCATCAGCCCCACGGGGGGCCGAGGGGACATTCAGTACTTC.

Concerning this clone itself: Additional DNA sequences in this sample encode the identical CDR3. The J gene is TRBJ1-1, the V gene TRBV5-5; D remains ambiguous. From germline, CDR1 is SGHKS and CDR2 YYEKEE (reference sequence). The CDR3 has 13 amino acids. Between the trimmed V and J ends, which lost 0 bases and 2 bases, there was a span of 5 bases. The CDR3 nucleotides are TGTGCCAGCAGCTTGGGGCCTAACACTGAAGCTTTCTTT. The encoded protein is CASSLGPNTEAFF. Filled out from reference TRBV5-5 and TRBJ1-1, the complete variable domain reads DAGVTQSPTHLIKTRGQQVTLRCSPISGHKSVSWYQQVLGQGPQFIFQYYEKEERGRGNFPDRFSARQFPNYSSELNVNALLLGDSALYLCASSLGPNTEAFFGQGTRLTVV.

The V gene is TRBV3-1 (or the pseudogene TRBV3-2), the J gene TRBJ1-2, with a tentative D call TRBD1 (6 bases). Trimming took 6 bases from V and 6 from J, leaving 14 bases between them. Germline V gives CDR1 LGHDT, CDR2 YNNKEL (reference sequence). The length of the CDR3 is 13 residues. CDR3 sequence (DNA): TGTGCCAGCAGGGGGCCGACAGGAAATGGCTACACCTTC. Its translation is CASRGPTGNGYTF.

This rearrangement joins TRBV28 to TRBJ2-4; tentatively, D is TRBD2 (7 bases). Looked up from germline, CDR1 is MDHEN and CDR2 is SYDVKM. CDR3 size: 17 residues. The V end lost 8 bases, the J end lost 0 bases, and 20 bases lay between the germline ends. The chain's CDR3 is CASDEGRGALAKNIQYF. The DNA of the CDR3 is TGTGCCAGCGACGAAGGACGGGGGGCCTTAGCCAAAAACATTCAGTACTTC.

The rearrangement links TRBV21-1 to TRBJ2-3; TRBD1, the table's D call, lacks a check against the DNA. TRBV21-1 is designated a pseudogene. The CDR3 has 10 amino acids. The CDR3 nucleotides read TGTGCCAGGTCAACAGATACGCAGTATTTT. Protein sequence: CARSTDTQYF.

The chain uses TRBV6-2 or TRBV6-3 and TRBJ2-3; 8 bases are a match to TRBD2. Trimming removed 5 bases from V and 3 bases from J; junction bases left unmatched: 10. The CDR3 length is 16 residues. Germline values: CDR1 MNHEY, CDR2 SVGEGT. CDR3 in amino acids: CASSPRPTSETDTQYF. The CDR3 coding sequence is TGTGCCAGCAGTCCCCGCCCGACTAGCGAAACAGATACGCAGTATTTT.

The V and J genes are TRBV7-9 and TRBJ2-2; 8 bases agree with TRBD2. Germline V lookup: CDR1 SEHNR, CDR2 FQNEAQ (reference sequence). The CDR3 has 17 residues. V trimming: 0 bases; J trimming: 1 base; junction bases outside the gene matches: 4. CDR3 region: CASSLARGLGNTGELFF. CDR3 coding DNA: TGTGCCAGCAGCTTAGCGCGGGGACTAGGGAACACCGGGGAGCTGTTTTTT. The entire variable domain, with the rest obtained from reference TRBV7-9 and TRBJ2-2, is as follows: DTGVSQNPRHKITKRGQNVTFRCDPISEHNRLYWYRQTLGQGPEFLTYFQNEAQLEKSRLLSDRFSAERPKGSFSTLEIQRTEQGDSAMYLCASSLARGLGNTGELFFGEGSRLTVL.

The CDR3 is CASSPSAGGTAYNEQFF. The DNA for the CDR3 is TGTGCCAGCTCACCCTCAGCGGGCGGGACCGCTTACAATGAGCAGTTCTTC. The rearrangement joins TRBV18 to TRBJ2-1; possibly TRBD2 for D (6 bases). This CDR3 has 17 amino acids. Germline values: CDR1 KGHSH, CDR2 LQKENI. Trimming cost V 3 bases and J 4 bases, with 19 bases left between them.

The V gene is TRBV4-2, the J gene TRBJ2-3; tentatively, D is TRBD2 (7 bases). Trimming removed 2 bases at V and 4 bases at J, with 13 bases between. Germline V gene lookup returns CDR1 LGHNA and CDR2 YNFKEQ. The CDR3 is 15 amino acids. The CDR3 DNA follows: TGTGCCAGCAGCCAATCGGGGGGCGCGGCAGATACGCAGTATTTT. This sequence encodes CASSQSGGAADTQYF.

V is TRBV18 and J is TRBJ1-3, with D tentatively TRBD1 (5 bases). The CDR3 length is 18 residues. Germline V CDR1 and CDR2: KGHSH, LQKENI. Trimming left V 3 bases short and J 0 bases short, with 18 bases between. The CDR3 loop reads CASSPRVPGSSSGNTIYF. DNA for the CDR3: TGTGCCAGCTCACCCAGGGTCCCAGGATCAAGCTCTGGAAACACCATATATTTT.

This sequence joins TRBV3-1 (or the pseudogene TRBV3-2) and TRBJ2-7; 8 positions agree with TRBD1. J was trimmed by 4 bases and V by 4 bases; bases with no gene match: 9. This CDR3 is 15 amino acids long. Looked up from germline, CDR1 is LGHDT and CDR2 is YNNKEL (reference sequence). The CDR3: CASSPGTGASYEQYV. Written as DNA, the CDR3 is TGTGCCAGCAGCCCTGGGACAGGCGCGTCGTACGAGCAGTACGTC.

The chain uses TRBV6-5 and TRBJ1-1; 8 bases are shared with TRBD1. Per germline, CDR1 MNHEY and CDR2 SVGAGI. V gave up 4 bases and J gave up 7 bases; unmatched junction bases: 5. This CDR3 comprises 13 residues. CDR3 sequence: CASSWTGLGEAFF. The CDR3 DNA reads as TGTGCCAGCAGTTGGACAGGGCTAGGTGAAGCTTTCTTT.

CDR3 protein: CASSYSKSGDTQYF. DNA for the CDR3: TGTGCCAGCAGTTACTCGAAGTCAGGAGATACGCAGTATTTT. The chain couples TRBV6-5 to TRBJ2-3; D is undetermined. This CDR3 has 14 residues. Germline CDR1 is MNHEY and CDR2 is SVGAGI. The germline V and J ends were trimmed by 0 bases and 5 bases, with 9 bases remaining between them.